Below are 10 T cell receptor beta chains sequenced from a single sample in a study of Ad26.COV2.S vaccination and SARS-CoV-2 variants. Noted treatment: over 15 received Ad26.COV2.S at low or high dose, single or two shots; about 5 received placebo; per-sample allocation not given. At day 63 after the first vaccine or placebo injection, samples were drawn. Here immunoSEQ multiplex PCR was the method, and the copy in TCRdb shows in-frame clones only, minus some. Counted here are roughly 320,000 clones, around four fifths occurring once; the ten biggest clones make up 2.1%. The sample was peripheral blood, taken in a trial of Ad26.COV2.S vaccine versus placebo. Receptor source: a person between 18 and 65 years old who received the Ad26.COV2.S COVID-19 vaccine or a placebo.

This rearrangement joins TRBV27 to TRBJ2-2, with 8 positions matching TRBD2. The CDR3 contains 16 residues. CDR1 and CDR2 from the germline V gene are MNHEY and SMNVEV (reference sequence). V was clipped by 4 bases and J by 6 bases; unmatched bases: 10. This CDR3 is CASSYALGSGAGELFF. The CDR3 bases are TGTGCCAGCAGTTACGCGTTGGGTAGCGGGGCCGGGGAGCTGTTTTTT.

V gene TRBV4-2 combines with J gene TRBJ2-6; no clear D. The CDR3 has 13 amino acids. In germline, CDR1 is LGHNA, CDR2 YNFKEQ. V was pared by 7 bases and J by 4 bases, with 8 bases between. The DNA for the CDR3 is TGTGCCAGCAACCTGCCGGGGGCCAACGTCCTGACTTTC. Translating it yields CASNLPGANVLTF.

In its sample, this clone was seen a few times. This chain joins TRBV2 and TRBJ2-7; 12 positions agree with TRBD2. The CDR3 is 14 amino acids. Trimming took 6 bases from V and 1 from J; bases not matched to a gene: 1. Germline V gene sequence: CDR1 SNHLY, CDR2 FYNNEI. CDR3 nucleotides: TGTGCCAGCAGGACTAGCGGGGGTTCCTACGAGCAGTACTTC. Translating it yields CASRTSGGSYEQYF.

This clone was recorded a few times. The V call is TRBV27, the J call TRBJ2-1, with TRBD2 matching over 8 bases. V lost 2 bases to trimming and J lost 0 bases; unmatched junction nucleotides: 12. Germline CDR1 MNHEY, CDR2 SMNVEV (reference sequence). This CDR3 comprises 19 residues. CDR3 sequence reads: CASSLRGSGVPSSYNEQFF. As DNA, the CDR3 is TGTGCCAGCAGTTTAAGGGGTAGCGGGGTTCCGAGCTCCTACAATGAGCAGTTCTTC.

The genes are TRBV27 and TRBJ2-1; 9 positions agree with TRBD2. The germline gives CDR1 MNHEY, CDR2 SMNVEV (reference sequence). This CDR3 has 17 residues. V lost 1 base and J lost 5; bases outside the gene matches: 9. The CDR3: CASSLLIGVAGDNEQFF. DNA of the CDR3: TGTGCCAGCAGTTTATTAATCGGGGTAGCGGGGGACAATGAGCAGTTCTTC.

This clone was seen a single time. The V gene is TRBV11-2, the J gene TRBJ1-5; D not resolved. V lost 1 base and J lost 3, with 7 bases in between. This CDR3 comprises 14 residues. Germline-derived CDR1 and CDR2 are SGHAT and FQNNGV. DNA of the CDR3: TGTGCCAGCAGCTTAGGCCCTCACAATCAGCCCCAGCATTTT. This codes for CASSLGPHNQPQHF.

This chain links TRBV7-2 with TRBJ2-3; 10 nucleotides align to TRBD1. This CDR3 contains 19 residues. Losses at the gene ends were 6 bases for V and 1 base for J; bases not matched to a gene: 16. Germline CDR1 reads SGHTA; CDR2 reads FQGNSA. The CDR3 DNA is TGTGCCAGCAGAAGTGGGGGGGACAGGGGAATCGGTGGCACAGATACGCAGTATTTT. This encodes CASRSGGDRGIGGTDTQYF.

This chain joins TRBV6-5 and TRBJ2-7; possible D gene TRBD2, 6 bases. The CDR3 spans 15 residues. Trimming left V 4 bases short and J 0 bases short, with 13 bases between. CDR1 and CDR2 (germline): MNHEY, SVGAGI. CDR3 in DNA: TGTGCCAGCAGTTTTGGGTTCGGGGGCTCCTACGAGCAGTACTTC. Its protein is CASSFGFGGSYEQYF.

Sample share makes this clone medium-sized (0.01 to 0.1%). The rearrangement uses TRBV19 and TRBJ2-1; no reliable D call. CDR1 is LNHDA and CDR2 is SQIVND in the germline V gene (reference sequence). Deletions cut 4 bases from V and 3 bases from J, with 13 bases between. The CDR3 runs to 15 residues. This CDR3 reads CASSSRGLGYNEQFF. The CDR3 DNA sequence: TGTGCCAGTAGTAGCCGTGGTCTCGGCTACAATGAGCAGTTCTTC.

This chain connects TRBV2 to TRBJ1-4, with D possibly TRBD1 on 6 matching bases. Trimming pared 2 bases from V and 7 bases from J, leaving 14 bases between. CDR1 and CDR2 from the germline V gene are SNHLY and FYNNEI. CDR3 length: 15 residues. The CDR3 nucleotides are TGTGCCAGCAGTGAACAGGGAGGGGGTTCTGAAAAACTGTTTTTT. Protein product: CASSEQGGGSEKLFF.